These 15 T cell receptor beta chains were sequenced from one sample in a study of long-term antiretroviral therapy in people with HIV. Run at survey level, the immunoSEQ assay was version v3.0. Only in-frame clones appear in the TCRdb table, and some are missing; sequencing was by immunoSEQ multiplex PCR. This sample has more than 25,000 clones; 80% to 90% occur once, and the top ten carry about 3.6%. The source was unsorted PBMCs, collected 1.8 years after starting antiretroviral therapy. The receptors stem from a woman aged 18-30 years with HIV.

This clone has a single count. This chain uses TRBV7-2 with TRBJ2-5; D possibly matches TRBD1 or TRBD2 (6 bases each). Between the trimmed V and J ends, which lost 2 bases and 2 bases, there was a span of 12 bases. Germline assignment: CDR1 SGHTA and CDR2 FQGNSA. The length of the CDR3 is 15 residues. CDR3 protein: CASSLMAGTQETQYF. The CDR3 coding sequence is TGTGCCAGCAGCTTAATGGCGGGGACACAAGAGACCCAGTACTTC.

The chain employs TRBV27 and TRBJ2-4; D gene uncertain. There are 13 residues in the CDR3. V gave up 7 bases and J gave up 5 bases, with 12 bases separating them. From germline, CDR1 is MNHEY and CDR2 SMNVEV (reference sequence). The CDR3 region is CASTPRNENIQYF. The CDR3, as DNA: TGTGCCAGCACCCCCAGAAACGAAAACATTCAGTACTTC.

V is TRBV6-5 and J is TRBJ2-7, with 12 bases lining up with TRBD2. Trimming removed 5 bases from V and 5 bases from J; junction bases left unmatched: 4. Germline CDR1 and CDR2: MNHEY and SVGAGI. CDR3 length: 14 amino acids. CDR3 loop: CASSRLAGVNEQYF. The CDR3 DNA reads as TGTGCCAGCAGTCGACTAGCGGGAGTAAACGAGCAGTACTTC.

The chain carries TRBV6-4 and TRBJ1-1; D ambiguous. V was trimmed by 5 bases and J by 3 bases, leaving 7 bases between them. Germline loops: CDR1 MRHNA, CDR2 SNTAGT. The CDR3 loop spans 12 amino acids. The CDR3 loop is CASSSGDTEAFF. CDR3 in DNA: TGTGCCAGCAGTTCCGGGGACACTGAAGCTTTCTTT.

This sequence joins TRBV4-3 and TRBJ2-2; 8 bases fit TRBD2. CDR1 and CDR2 from the germline V gene are LGHNA and YSLEER. The CDR3 has 18 residues. V shed 1 base and J 2 bases; nucleotides not matched to a gene: 9. The CDR3 DNA reads TGCGCCAGCAGCCAAGGTTTATGGCTAGCGGGTAACACCGGGGAGCTGTTTTTT. This translates into CASSQGLWLAGNTGELFF.

This sequence joins TRBV27 and TRBJ1-5, with 8 bases lining up with TRBD1. V shed 6 bases and J 4 bases; nucleotides not matched to a gene: 2. Germline V gene lookup returns CDR1 MNHEY and CDR2 SMNVEV (reference sequence). This CDR3 has 13 residues. The CDR3 here is CASSYRGNQPQHF. The CDR3 DNA sequence: TGTGCCAGCAGCTACAGGGGGAATCAGCCCCAGCATTTT.

In nucleotides, the CDR3 is TGTGCCAGCAGCGTAGGGCAGGTTTCCTACGAGCAGTACTTC. It yields the protein CASSVGQVSYEQYF. The V and J genes are TRBV9 and TRBJ2-7; D remains unclear. The CDR3 extends over 14 amino acids. Trimming cost V 0 bases and J 1 base, with 8 bases left between them. The germline gives CDR1 SGDLS, CDR2 YYNGEE.

The genes are TRBV27 and TRBJ2-7; 9 bases align to TRBD1. Trimming cost V 4 bases and J 1 base; bases outside gene matches: 5. The CDR3 consists of 15 residues. Looked up from germline, CDR1 is MNHEY and CDR2 is SMNVEV (reference sequence). The CDR3 reads CASSSWTGVSYEQYF. CDR3 bases: TGTGCCAGCAGTTCGTGGACAGGGGTTTCCTACGAGCAGTACTTC.

This chain uses TRBV12-2 with TRBJ1-2. TRBV12-2 is termed a pseudogene. This CDR3 spans 19 amino acids. DNA of the CDR3: TGTGCAAGTCGCTTAAAACGGGGCTTGACGGTTACCTCGAACTATGGCTACACCTTC. It translates to CASRLKRGLTVTSNYGYTF.

This clone was recorded once. V is TRBV5-1 and J is TRBJ2-1; TRBD2 might be the D (6 bases). Trimming took off 3 bases at V and 7 bases at J, with 17 bases between the two ends. Germline CDR1 is SGHRS and CDR2 is YFSETQ. This CDR3 has 15 amino acids. The CDR3 nucleotides are TGCGCCAGCAGCTCCGAGACTAGGGAAATGAATGAGCAGTTCTTC. Translation gives CASSSETREMNEQFF.

The V gene is TRBV30, the J gene TRBJ2-5; TRBD2 matches 7 bases. The CDR3 spans 17 residues. J was trimmed by 6 bases and V by 3 bases; bases with no gene match: 19. CDR1 is GTSNPN, CDR2 SVGIG, per germline (reference sequence). The chain's CDR3 is CAWSLQTGEGLPKTQYF. The CDR3 nucleotides are TGTGCCTGGAGCCTCCAAACGGGGGAGGGCCTTCCGAAGACCCAGTACTTC. The whole variable domain, filled in from reference TRBV30 and TRBJ2-5, reads SQTIHQWPATLVQPVGSPLSLECTVEGTSNPNLYWYRQAAGRGLQLLFYSVGIGQISSEVPQNLSASRPQDRQFILSSKKLLLSDSGFYLCAWSLQTGEGLPKTQYFGPGTRLLVL.

CDR3 DNA: TGTGCCAGCAGGCAGGGGGCCTATGGCTACACCTTC. Its protein is CASRQGAYGYTF. The chain is built from TRBV6-5 and TRBJ1-2; the match to TRBD1 covers 8 bases. This CDR3 spans 12 amino acids. Per the germline V gene, CDR1 is MNHEY and CDR2 is SVGAGI. After removal of 6 bases from V and 4 bases from J, the junction contained 1 base not matched to a gene.

CDR3 bases: TGTGCCAGTAGTATAGCGGGAGGGCCACAAGAGACCCAGTACTTC. Protein product: CASSIAGGPQETQYF. The J gene is TRBJ2-5, the V gene TRBV19; TRBD2 matches at 8 bases. Looked up from germline, CDR1 is LNHDA and CDR2 is SQIVND (reference sequence). This CDR3 is 15 amino acids long. J gave up 2 bases and V 1 base, and 3 bases lay outside the gene matches.

The chain uses TRBV7-2 and TRBJ1-6; D might be TRBD1 (5 bases). Deletions cut 3 bases from V and 6 bases from J, with 9 bases between. The germline gives CDR1 SGHTA, CDR2 FQGNSA. CDR3 size: 14 residues. The CDR3 protein is CASSLGTFNSPLHF. The DNA of the CDR3 is TGTGCCAGCAGCTTGGGGACCTTTAATTCACCCCTCCACTTT. Full variable domain (rest looked up from reference TRBV7-2 and TRBJ1-6): GAGVSQSPSNKVTEKGKDVELRCDPISGHTALYWYRQSLGQGLEFLIYFQGNSAPDKSGLPSDRFSAERTGGSVSTLTIQRTQQEDSAVYLCASSLGTFNSPLHFGNGTRLTVT.

The chain links TRBV18 to TRBJ2-1, with D possibly matching TRBD2 (6 bases). CDR1 is KGHSH, CDR2 LQKENI, per germline. Trimming took off 3 bases at V and 7 bases at J, with 19 bases between the two ends. The length of the CDR3 is 16 residues. The CDR3 sequence: CASSPSGGSPWNEQFF. The CDR3 nucleotides read TGTGCCAGCTCACCTTCTGGGGGGTCACCTTGGAATGAGCAGTTCTTC.